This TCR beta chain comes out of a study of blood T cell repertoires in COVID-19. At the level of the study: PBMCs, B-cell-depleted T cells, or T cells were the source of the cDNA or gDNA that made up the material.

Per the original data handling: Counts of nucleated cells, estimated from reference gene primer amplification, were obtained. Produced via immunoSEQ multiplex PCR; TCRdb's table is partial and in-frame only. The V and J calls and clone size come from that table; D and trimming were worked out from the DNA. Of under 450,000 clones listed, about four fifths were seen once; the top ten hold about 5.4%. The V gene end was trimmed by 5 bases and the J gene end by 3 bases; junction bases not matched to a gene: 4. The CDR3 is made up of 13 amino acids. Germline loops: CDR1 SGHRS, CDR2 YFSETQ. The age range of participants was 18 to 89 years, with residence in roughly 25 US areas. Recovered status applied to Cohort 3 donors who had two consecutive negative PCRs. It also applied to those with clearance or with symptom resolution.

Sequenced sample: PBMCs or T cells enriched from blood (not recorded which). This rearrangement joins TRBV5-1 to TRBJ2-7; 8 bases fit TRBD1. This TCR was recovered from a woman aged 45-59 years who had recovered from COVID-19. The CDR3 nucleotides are TGCGCCAGCAGACAGACAGGGGTCTACGAGCAGTACTTC. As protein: CASRQTGVYEQYF.